Listed below are T cell receptor beta chains from one sample, sequenced in a study of CD8 T cells in Susac syndrome. TCRdb itself ran the immunoSEQ multiplex PCR reads through MiXCR, one entry per CDR3 protein. This table holds 65,000 to 75,000 distinct CDR3 sequences, around 95% found once. The sequenced sample was CD8+ T cells from PBMCs. These TCRs come from a human donor in good health. Each CDR3 is given with its conserved first and last residue. A D gene is named only where the DNA matches it firmly. Not every row has a clone size; where given, it reads once, few, many or a size class.

d_gene	abundance	v_gene	len	j_gene	CDR3nt	CDR3aa
-	-	TRBV30	13	TRBJ1-1	TGTGCCTGGAGTGTATTCTGGGACACTGAAGCTTTCTTT	CAWSVFWDTEAFF
TRBD1	-	TRBV28	15	TRBJ1-6	TGTGCCAGCAGTCCCCAGGGGGCAGGGGGTTCACCCCTCCACTTT	CASSPQGAGGSPLHF
-	-	TRBV24-1	14	TRBJ2-2	TGTGCCACCAGTGGGTGGCATAACTCCGGGGAGCTGTTTTTT	CATSGWHNSGELFF
TRBD1	once	TRBV4-3	15	TRBJ1-5	TGCGCCAGCAGCCGGGACAGGGGGAGCAATCAGCCCCAGCATTTT	CASSRDRGSNQPQHF
TRBD2	-	TRBV24-1	15	TRBJ2-5	TGTGCCACCAGTGACTTAGCGGGGGCTGAAGAGACCCAGTACTTC	CATSDLAGAEETQYF
-	-	TRBV7-9	11	TRBJ1-1	TGTGCCAGCAGCGGAAACACTGAAGCTTTCTTT	CASSGNTEAFF
-	-	TRBV6-2/TRBV6-3	12	TRBJ1-5	TGTGCCAGCAGTTACTCGTGGGGGCCCCAGCATTTT	CASSYSWGPQHF
-	-	TRBV20-1	11	TRBJ1-1	TGCAGTGCTAGAGATAGGCCAGAAGCTTTCTTT	CSARDRPEAFF
TRBD1	once	TRBV20-1	15	TRBJ2-7	TGCAGTGCTAGAGTTGGACAGGGGGCGACGTACGAGCAGTACTTC	CSARVGQGATYEQYF
TRBD1	once	TRBV4-1	16	TRBJ1-1	TGCGCCAGCAGCCAAGCCGGGACAGGATGGAACACTGAAGCTTTCTTT	CASSQAGTGWNTEAFF
-	-	TRBV19	13	TRBJ1-1	TGTGCCAGTAGTATTCAGGGATGGACTGAAGCTTTCTTT	CASSIQGWTEAFF
-	-	TRBV29-1	15	TRBJ1-1	TGCAGCGTTGAAGATGGACAGAGTCTGAACACTGAAGCTTTCTTT	CSVEDGQSLNTEAFF
-	-	TRBV27	13	TRBJ2-2	TGTGCCAGCAGTTTGGCGAGCACCGGGGAGCTGTTTTTT	CASSLASTGELFF
TRBD2	-	TRBV7-9	17	TRBJ2-5	TGTGCCAGCAGCCCTGGACTAGCGGGGAAGTACCAAGAGACCCAGTACTTC	CASSPGLAGKYQETQYF
-	-	TRBV5-1	13	TRBJ1-1	TGCGCCAGCAGCTTGGCCGTCGGATATGAAGCTTTCTTT	CASSLAVGYEAFF
-	-	TRBV12-5	12	TRBJ1-1	TGTGCTAGTGGTTACCACCAGGGGGAAGCTTTCTTT	CASGYHQGEAFF
-	-	TRBV7-9	14	TRBJ2-5	TGTGCCAGCAGCTTAGAAGGACACATGGAGACCCAGTACTTC	CASSLEGHMETQYF
-	-	TRBV7-8	15	TRBJ2-1	TGTGCCAGCAGCCCCGAGGTGAAATTGTCCAATGAGCAGTTCTTC	CASSPEVKLSNEQFF
-	-	TRBV6-6	16	TRBJ2-3	TGTGCCAGCAGTTACTCCCCCGACAGTAGCACAGATACGCAGTATTTT	CASSYSPDSSTDTQYF
-	-	TRBV7-3	13	TRBJ2-7	TGTGCCAGCAGCTTAGTTGCCTCCTACGAGCAGTACTTC	CASSLVASYEQYF
-	-	TRBV28	13	TRBJ2-7	TGTGCCACCTCCTGGGACTTAGCCTACGAGCAGTACTTC	CATSWDLAYEQYF
TRBD1	-	TRBV7-9	17	TRBJ2-5	TGTGCCAGCAGCCCGGGCCCTGGACAGGGGGCTGGAGAGACCCAGTACTTC	CASSPGPGQGAGETQYF
-	-	TRBV28	14	TRBJ1-5	TGTGCCAGCAGTCCCGGGAAGGTCCTCGTTACGGGGCATTTT	CASSPGKVLVTGHF
TRBD2	-	TRBV2	15	TRBJ2-1	TGTGCCAGCAGTTCAGCGGGGGGAACCTACAATGAGCAGTTCTTC	CASSSAGGTYNEQFF
-	-	TRBV13	14	TRBJ2-4	TGTGCCAGCAGCTTAACGGGGGCCAAAAACATTCAGTACTTC	CASSLTGAKNIQYF
-	-	TRBV12-3/TRBV12-4	12	TRBJ2-1	TGTGCCAGCAGTCCTGAGTACAATGAGCAGTTCTTC	CASSPEYNEQFF
-	-	TRBV9	15	TRBJ1-3	TGTGCCAGCAGCGTCGGGCAGGGATCCTCTAACACCATATATTTT	CASSVGQGSSNTIYF
-	-	TRBV4-1	13	TRBJ2-3	TGCGCCAGCAGCTACAGGGTACCAGATACGCAGTATTTT	CASSYRVPDTQYF
-	-	TRBV13	12	TRBJ2-3	TGTGCCAGCAGTGGGGCCCCCGATACGCAGTATTTT	CASSGAPDTQYF
-	-	TRBV6-2/TRBV6-3	12	TRBJ2-5	TGTGCCAGCAGTTATAACGAAGAGAGCCAGTACTTC	CASSYNEESQYF
-	-	TRBV7-9	10	TRBJ1-1	TGTGCCAGCAGCTTAGCTGAAGCTTTCTTT	CASSLAEAFF
-	few	TRBV7-6	8	TRBJ2-7	TGTGCCAGCGGCGAGCAGTACTTC	CASGEQYF